Each of the 20 T cell receptor beta chains below was sequenced from the same sample in a study of T cells in Graves' hyperthyroidism and ophthalmopathy. Amplified regions were TCR beta CDR3 sequences from RNA transcripts. The HTBI primer set was used in a first-round RT-PCR of the TCR CDR3. TCRdb analysed the multiplex PCR reads with MiXCR anew, one entry per CDR3 protein. The sample carries some 150,000 distinct CDR3 sequences, about 20% recorded once. Sequencing was done on a sample of blood. The receptors derive from a woman in her 50s with Graves' hyperthyroidism that later progressed to Graves' ophthalmopathy.

The V and J genes are TRBV30 and TRBJ1-5; 7 bases are a match to TRBD1. The CDR3 loop spans 14 amino acids. Germline V gene lookup returns CDR1 GTSNPN and CDR2 SVGIG (reference sequence). With V trimmed by 2 bases and J by 3 bases, 4 bases remained unmatched. DNA for the CDR3: TGTGCCTGGAGTAAAGACAGGGTCAATCAGCCCCAGCATTTT. This encodes CAWSKDRVNQPQHF.

This clonotype was recorded many times. V gene TRBV2 combines with J gene TRBJ1-2; D gene unclear. Germline CDR1 reads SNHLY; CDR2 reads FYNNEI. This CDR3 has 13 amino acids. With 6 bases removed from V and 2 bases from J, the gap between germline ends came to 10 bases. CDR3 protein: CASRGNKNYGYTF. For the CDR3, the DNA is TGTGCCAGCAGGGGGAACAAGAACTATGGCTACACCTTC.

The chain recombines TRBV5-6 with TRBJ2-1; 9 bases map to TRBD2. Germline V gene data show CDR1 as SGHDT and CDR2 as YYEEEE. V trimming: 2 bases; J trimming: 3 bases; junction bases outside the gene matches: 3. There are 15 residues in the CDR3. The CDR3 region has the DNA TGTGCCAGCAGCTTCGGCGGGAGGGTCTACAATGAGCAGTTCTTC. Its protein is CASSFGGRVYNEQFF.

Of note for this clonotype: A much bigger clone sits one base away, suggesting this may be a read error. The rearrangement uses TRBV12-3 or TRBV12-4 and TRBJ2-5; D possibly matches TRBD1 or TRBD2 (5 bases each). The CDR3 extends over 14 amino acids. Trimming removed 7 bases from V and 5 bases from J, with 17 bases in between. DNA of the CDR3: TGTGCCAGCACCCAAGGTCGGGGCGGGGAGACCCAGTACTTC. It yields the protein CASTQGRGGETQYF.

This clonotype was found many times. This chain joins TRBV2 and TRBJ1-4; 9 bases map to TRBD1. CDR3 size: 15 residues. The trim removed 3 bases at V and 8 bases at J, leaving 7 bases unmatched. Germline V gene data show CDR1 as SNHLY and CDR2 as FYNNEI. The CDR3 protein is CASSDQQGAGEKLFF. CDR3 coding DNA: TGTGCCAGCAGTGACCAACAGGGGGCAGGGGAAAAACTGTTTTTT.

This clonotype has ten or more counts. The V gene is TRBV20-1, the J gene TRBJ2-7, with 8 bases lining up with TRBD2. The CDR3 runs 12 residues. V trimming: 6 bases; J trimming: 5 bases; junction bases outside the gene matches: 6. Germline V lookup: CDR1 DFQATT, CDR2 SNEGSKA (reference sequence). The CDR3, as DNA: TGCAGTGCCGGGGGGGGAGCTGACGAGCAGTACTTC. Translated: CSAGGGADEQYF.

Many counts were recorded for this clonotype. The gene calls are TRBV5-1 and TRBJ2-1; TRBD2 aligns across 8 bases. This CDR3 contains 14 residues. Looked up from germline, CDR1 is SGHRS and CDR2 is YFSETQ. V lost 7 bases to trimming and J lost 0 bases; unmatched junction nucleotides: 3. CDR3 DNA sequence: TGCGCCAGCTCTGCGGGGGGCTCCTACAATGAGCAGTTCTTC. It encodes CASSAGGSYNEQFF. Full variable domain (outside the CDR3, taken from reference TRBV5-1 and TRBJ2-1): KAGVTQTPRYLIKTRGQQVTLSCSPISGHRSVSWYQQTPGQGLQFLFEYFSETQRNKGNFPGRFSGRQFSNSRSEMNVSTLELGDSALYLCASSAGGSYNEQFFGPGTRLTVL.

J is TRBJ2-3 and V is TRBV5-1; 14 bases align to TRBD2. The CDR3 is 16 residues long. The junction had 5 bases not matched to a gene; V was cut back by 2 bases and J by 6 bases. CDR1 and CDR2 from the germline V gene are SGHRS and YFSETQ. The CDR3 sequence: CASSLQTSGRGDTQYF. For the CDR3, the DNA is TGCGCCAGCAGCTTACAGACTAGCGGGAGGGGTGATACGCAGTATTTT.

The rearrangement links TRBV6-9 to TRBJ1-1; D is undetermined. Per germline, CDR1 MNHGY and CDR2 SVAAGI. Trimming cost V 0 bases and J 0 bases, with 8 bases left between them. The CDR3 runs 15 residues. CDR3 loop: CASSYSRSLNTEAFF. In DNA, the CDR3 is TGTGCCAGCAGTTATTCCCGTTCACTGAACACTGAAGCTTTCTTT.

This clonotype was recorded many times. The CDR3 sequence is CSARGGDRSYEQYF. DNA of the CDR3: TGCAGTGCTAGAGGCGGTGACAGGTCCTACGAGCAGTACTTC. The V gene is TRBV20-1, the J gene TRBJ2-7, with D perhaps TRBD1 (6 bases). Trimming pared 1 base from V and 1 base from J, leaving 11 bases between. This CDR3 contains 14 residues. Germline CDR1 DFQATT, CDR2 SNEGSKA (reference sequence).

The chain carries TRBV20-1 and TRBJ2-1, with 12 bases fitting TRBD2. V lost 0 bases to trimming and J lost 7 bases; unmatched junction nucleotides: 7. The CDR3 consists of 16 residues. The germline V gene has CDR1 DFQATT and CDR2 SNEGSKA (reference sequence). This CDR3 is CSARDPTSGSANEQFF. CDR3 nucleotide sequence: TGCAGTGCTAGAGATCCGACTAGCGGGAGTGCTAATGAGCAGTTCTTC.

The rearrangement links TRBV6-5 to TRBJ2-7; tentative D call: TRBD1 (5 bases). Germline V CDR1 and CDR2: MNHEY, SVGAGI. This CDR3 contains 13 residues. V shed 0 bases and J shed 4 bases, with 7 bases lying between them. As DNA, the CDR3 is TGTGCCAGCAGTTACTCGGGGCAGTACGAGCAGTACTTC. Translated: CASSYSGQYEQYF.

This clonotype was recorded many times. The chain has TRBV7-3 and TRBJ2-5; 12 bases fit TRBD2. The junction had 4 bases not matched to a gene; V was cut back by 4 bases and J by 4 bases. The CDR3 spans 15 residues. CDR1 and CDR2 (germline): SGHTA, FQGTGA. The CDR3 bases are TGTGCCAGCAGCTCTAGCGGGAGGGCTTCAGAGACCCAGTACTTC. It yields the protein CASSSSGRASETQYF.

This clonotype was found many times. The chain has TRBV28 and TRBJ1-1; 7 nucleotides agree with TRBD1. The CDR3 loop spans 12 amino acids. The germline CDR1 and CDR2 sequences are MDHEN and SYDVKM. With V trimmed by 2 bases and J by 8 bases, 2 bases remained unmatched. CDR3 in amino acids: CASSLVRGEAFF. The CDR3 nucleotides read TGTGCCAGCAGTTTAGTCAGGGGGGAAGCTTTCTTT. The full variable domain, completed using reference TRBV28 and TRBJ1-1, is DVKVTQSSRYLVKRTGEKVFLECVQDMDHENMFWYRQDPGLGLRLIYFSYDVKMKEKGDIPEGYSVSREKKERFSLILESASTNQTSMYLCASSLVRGEAFFGQGTRLTVV.

This clonotype has ten or more counts. J is TRBJ2-5 and V is TRBV2; either TRBD1 or TRBD2 may supply D (5 bases each). The V and J ends lost 6 bases and 7 bases respectively, with 18 bases between them. The CDR3 length is 14 residues. CDR1 is SNHLY, CDR2 FYNNEI, per germline. As DNA, the CDR3 is TGTGCCAGCAGCTTCGGGACCGTAGACGGGACCCAGTACTTC. This encodes CASSFGTVDGTQYF.

The rearrangement uses TRBV29-1 and TRBJ2-7, with D perhaps matching TRBD2 (5 bases). V was pared by 3 bases and J by 6 bases, with 9 bases between. The CDR3 has 11 residues. Germline CDR1 is SQVTM and CDR2 is ANQGSEA. The CDR3 sequence: CSVEGSSEQYF. The CDR3 region has the DNA TGCAGCGTTGAGGGGAGCTCCGAGCAGTACTTC.

The table lists this clonotype with many counts. The gene calls are TRBV20-1 and TRBJ1-1, with TRBD1 matching 11 bases. The germline CDR1 and CDR2 sequences are DFQATT and SNEGSKA (reference sequence). The CDR3 loop spans 15 amino acids. V shed 5 bases, J shed 0 bases, and the junction held 5 bases outside the gene matches. CDR3 region: CSALDRGRLNTEAFF. The CDR3 DNA sequence: TGCAGTGCTCTGGACAGGGGGCGTCTGAACACTGAAGCTTTCTTT.

At least ten counts were recorded for this clonotype. V usage is TRBV5-1 and J usage is TRBJ2-1, with 9 bases identical to TRBD2. The CDR3 is 16 amino acids. Looked up from germline, CDR1 is SGHRS and CDR2 is YFSETQ. V was pared by 1 base and J by 4 bases, with 6 bases of the junction left unmatched. The CDR3 sequence is CASSLNPSGAYNEQFF. DNA for the CDR3: TGCGCCAGCAGCTTGAACCCTAGCGGGGCTTACAATGAGCAGTTCTTC. Looking up the rest from reference TRBV5-1 and TRBJ2-1 gives the full variable domain: KAGVTQTPRYLIKTRGQQVTLSCSPISGHRSVSWYQQTPGQGLQFLFEYFSETQRNKGNFPGRFSGRQFSNSRSEMNVSTLELGDSALYLCASSLNPSGAYNEQFFGPGTRLTVL.

Ten or more counts support this clonotype. The chain joins TRBV7-3 to TRBJ2-3; 7 nucleotides agree with TRBD1. Germline assignment: CDR1 SGHTA and CDR2 FQGTGA. Germline trimming cut 0 bases from V and 2 bases from J; bases unmatched to any gene: 11. The CDR3 runs to 18 residues. The CDR3 DNA follows: TGTGCCAGCAGCTTAACGCCCCTGACAGGGTGGCCCACAGATACGCAGTATTTT. The encoded protein is CASSLTPLTGWPTDTQYF.

Only a few counts were recorded for this clonotype. V usage is TRBV18 and J usage is TRBJ2-5, with TRBD1 as a possible D gene (5 bases). Germline loops: CDR1 KGHSH, CDR2 LQKENI. With 1 base removed from V and 2 bases from J, the gap between germline ends came to 8 bases. The CDR3 contains 14 residues. The CDR3 DNA follows: TGTGCCAGCTCACCACATGCAGGGCAAGAGACCCAGTACTTC. Its protein is CASSPHAGQETQYF.